The next 25 T cell receptor beta chains were all read from a single sample in a study of control samples from healthy donors and cancer patients. Using immunoSEQ multiplex PCR, the repertoire was profiled, and TCRdb retains in-frame clones only, with some absent. The table lists more than 140,000 clones, around 90% of them singletons. Sequences were obtained from blood. The receptors were sampled from a man aged 18-30 years in good health.

The sample holds a few counts of this clone. The rearrangement joins TRBV5-1 to TRBJ1-6; tentative D call: TRBD1 (5 bases). Germline loops: CDR1 SGHRS, CDR2 YFSETQ. V was cut by 2 bases and J by 7 bases, with 16 bases left in between. The CDR3 covers 16 residues. The chain's CDR3 is CASSLGVNGYNSPLHF. CDR3 in DNA: TGCGCCAGCAGCTTAGGGGTAAATGGGTACAATTCACCCCTCCACTTT.

V is TRBV12-5 and J is TRBJ1-1, with D possibly being TRBD1 (5 bases). The ends were cut back, 5 bases at V and 11 bases at J, with 21 bases in the middle. Germline V gives CDR1 LGHNT, CDR2 FRNRAP. The CDR3 consists of 14 residues. The CDR3: CASGPLGGAEEAFF. CDR3 sequence (DNA): TGTGCTAGTGGTCCCCTGGGAGGGGCGGAAGAGGCTTTCTTT.

The chain combines TRBV2 with TRBJ1-6; 10 bases fit TRBD1. Germline loops: CDR1 SNHLY, CDR2 FYNNEI. The V and J ends lost 8 bases and 11 bases, in that order; junction bases with no gene match: 3. The CDR3 contains 12 residues. The CDR3 DNA follows: TGTGCCAGCCGGGACAGGGGTACACCCCTCCACTTT. Its translation is CASRDRGTPLHF.

Notes on this clone: The sample holds other DNA sequences that translate to the same CDR3. The chain joins TRBV2 to TRBJ2-2; D may be TRBD1 (5 bases). The CDR3 runs to 14 residues. The germline V gene encodes CDR1 SNHLY and CDR2 FYNNEI. Trimming pared 0 bases from V and 3 bases from J, leaving 5 bases between. CDR3 bases: TGTGCCAGCAGTGAAGCCAGGGACACCGGGGAGCTGTTTTTT. Translating gives CASSEARDTGELFF.

The chain employs TRBV3-1 (or the pseudogene TRBV3-2) and TRBJ2-7; D gene uncertain. The length of the CDR3 is 12 residues. Trimming took 1 base from V and 6 from J, leaving 7 bases between them. Germline V gene sequence: CDR1 LGHDT, CDR2 YNNKEL (reference sequence). CDR3 in DNA: TGTGCCAGCAGCCAAGTTCGGGCCGAGCAGTACTTC. Its protein product is CASSQVRAEQYF.

The chain uses TRBV7-2 and TRBJ1-2, with D tentatively TRBD1 (5 bases). The V gene's germline CDR1 is SGHTA and CDR2 FQGNSA. Trimming pared 6 bases from V and 3 bases from J, leaving 14 bases between. The CDR3 runs 14 residues. CDR3 amino acids: CASSEGPTHYGYTF. CDR3 DNA: TGTGCCAGCAGTGAGGGGCCCACACACTATGGCTACACCTTC.

This clone was recorded once. The sample has other DNA sequences that encode this CDR3 too. This chain joins TRBV9 and TRBJ2-7, with 10 bases lining up with TRBD1. Germline V lookup: CDR1 SGDLS, CDR2 YYNGEE. The CDR3 sequence is 14 residues long. The V and J ends lost 3 bases and 7 bases, in that order; junction bases with no gene match: 7. The CDR3 nucleotides are TGTGCCAGCAGCGCCGGGACAGGGGTGTATGAGCAGTACTTC. It is translated as CASSAGTGVYEQYF.

The CDR3 is CASSTGTGAYEQYF. CDR3 in DNA: TGTGCCAGTAGTACCGGGACAGGGGCCTACGAGCAGTACTTC. The rearrangement links TRBV19 to TRBJ2-7; TRBD1 agrees at 10 bases. CDR3 length: 14 amino acids. Germline V CDR1 and CDR2: LNHDA, SQIVND (reference sequence). The V gene end was trimmed by 4 bases and the J gene end by 2 bases; junction bases not matched to a gene: 2.

The V and J genes are TRBV5-5 and TRBJ2-7; weak D call: TRBD1 (6 bases). Germline V lookup: CDR1 SGHKS, CDR2 YYEKEE (reference sequence). This CDR3 contains 14 residues. Trimming stripped 3 bases from V and 4 bases from J, with 14 bases between. Here the CDR3 DNA reads TGTGCCAGCAGCTCACAGGGAACAATTTACGAGCAGTACTTC. Translation: CASSSQGTIYEQYF.

V and J are TRBV5-1 and TRBJ1-1; D might be TRBD1 (6 bases). Looked up from germline, CDR1 is SGHRS and CDR2 is YFSETQ. The CDR3 totals 14 residues. V dropped 4 bases and J dropped 1 base, with 11 bases sitting between them. CDR3 sequence: CASSPTTGNTEAFF. Written as DNA, the CDR3 is TGCGCCAGCAGCCCGACGACAGGGAACACTGAAGCTTTCTTT.

The chain has TRBV7-6 and TRBJ1-1, with D perhaps matching TRBD1 (5 bases). The V gene lost 6 bases and the J gene lost 0 bases, with 11 bases spanning the gap. The CDR3 sequence is 14 residues long. Germline V gene lookup returns CDR1 SGHVS and CDR2 FNYEAQ. The CDR3 DNA reads TGTGCCAGCAGAACGACAGACATGAACACTGAAGCTTTCTTT. This gives the protein CASRTTDMNTEAFF.

This chain links TRBV29-1 with TRBJ2-4, with D perhaps being TRBD1 or TRBD2 (5 bases each). Germline CDR1 SQVTM, CDR2 ANQGSEA. The V and J ends lost 7 bases and 1 base respectively, with 23 bases between them. CDR3 length equals 17 residues. The CDR3 DNA follows: TGCAGCGCCTCAGCTGGGTTGGGATGGGGGGCCAAAAACATTCAGTACTTC. This sequence encodes CSASAGLGWGAKNIQYF.

The genes are TRBV3-1 (or the pseudogene TRBV3-2) and TRBJ1-2; 8 bases fit TRBD1. V lost 4 bases and J lost 8; bases outside the gene matches: 12. The germline V gene encodes CDR1 LGHDT and CDR2 YNNKEL (reference sequence). The CDR3 is made up of 15 amino acids. In nucleotides, the CDR3 is TGTGCCAGCAGCCTTCAGACGGACAGGGTGGGAGGCTACACCTTC. This translates into CASSLQTDRVGGYTF.

The gene calls are TRBV7-8 and TRBJ1-1, with D possibly TRBD1 on 5 matching bases. CDR3 length equals 14 residues. Trimming pared 5 bases from V and 0 bases from J, leaving 10 bases between. Germline CDR1 reads SGHVS; CDR2 reads FQNEAQ. The CDR3 reads CASSPQVMNTEAFF. The CDR3 coding sequence is TGTGCCAGCAGCCCACAGGTGATGAACACTGAAGCTTTCTTT.

The genes are TRBV3-1 (or the pseudogene TRBV3-2) and TRBJ1-5; the match to TRBD1 covers 7 bases. The J segment lost 6 bases and the V segment lost 0 bases, leaving 14 bases of the junction unmatched. Per the germline V gene, CDR1 is LGHDT and CDR2 is YNNKEL (reference sequence). The CDR3 totals 18 residues. CDR3 bases: TGTGCCAGCAGCCAAGATCCGGGAAAAGGGGGCGCGTTTCAGCCCCAGCATTTT. Its translation is CASSQDPGKGGAFQPQHF.

The V gene is TRBV9, the J gene TRBJ1-1; a possible D gene is TRBD1 (5 bases). This CDR3 has 15 amino acids. The V end was cut by 0 bases, the J end by 3 bases, with 12 bases between. Germline V CDR1 and CDR2: SGDLS, YYNGEE. The CDR3 region is CASSVGAKGDTEAFF. In nucleotides, the CDR3 is TGTGCCAGCAGCGTAGGGGCGAAAGGGGACACTGAAGCTTTCTTT.

This chain connects TRBV27 to TRBJ1-6; tentatively, D is TRBD1 (6 bases). There are 16 residues in the CDR3. The germline gives CDR1 MNHEY, CDR2 SMNVEV (reference sequence). V dropped 6 bases and J dropped 8 bases, with 20 bases sitting between them. For the CDR3, the DNA is TGTGCCAGCAGATACTTAGGGGGAAGAGAGGATTCACCCCTCCACTTT. Amino acids: CASRYLGGREDSPLHF.

The CDR3, as DNA: TGTGCCAGCAGCCTTAGGAGCGCAGGGGACCAAGAGACCCAGTACTTC. Translating it yields CASSLRSAGDQETQYF. The rearrangement links TRBV7-9 to TRBJ2-5; tentative D call: TRBD1 (6 bases). From germline, CDR1 is SEHNR and CDR2 FQNEAQ (reference sequence). The V end lost 5 bases, the J end lost 0 bases, and 16 bases lay between the germline ends. The CDR3 has 16 amino acids.

V usage is TRBV7-2 and J usage is TRBJ2-2; TRBD1 is a possible D gene (6 bases). Trimming removed 7 bases at V and 6 bases at J, with 15 bases between. Germline assignment: CDR1 SGHTA and CDR2 FQGNSA. The CDR3 totals 14 residues. In DNA form, the CDR3 reads TGTGCCAGCACCGGACAGACAGCAGCCGGGGAGCTGTTTTTT. Encoded protein: CASTGQTAAGELFF.

This chain links TRBV7-8 with TRBJ2-3; D might be TRBD1 (5 bases). The germline gives CDR1 SGHVS, CDR2 FQNEAQ. The CDR3 spans 17 residues. The V end was cut by 2 bases, the J end by 3 bases, with 18 bases between. CDR3 residues: CASSLPPQGSGTDTQYF. The CDR3 DNA is TGTGCCAGCAGCTTACCCCCCCAGGGAAGTGGAACAGATACGCAGTATTTT.

The chain links TRBV4-1 to TRBJ2-2; possibly TRBD2 for D (5 bases). V was cut by 3 bases and J by 4 bases, with 12 bases left in between. This CDR3 has 15 residues. Germline V lookup: CDR1 MGHRA, CDR2 YSYEKL. CDR3 residues: CASSHVNGVTGELFF. As DNA, the CDR3 is TGCGCCAGCAGCCATGTTAACGGGGTCACCGGGGAGCTGTTTTTT.

The chain carries TRBV30 and TRBJ2-5, with 7 bases that match TRBD2. Germline-derived CDR1 and CDR2 are GTSNPN and SVGIG (reference sequence). V gave up 3 bases and J gave up 2 bases; unmatched junction bases: 9. The CDR3 spans 15 residues. CDR3 in DNA: TGTGCCTGGAGCATTATAGCGGGCGGACAAGAGACCCAGTACTTC. Protein product: CAWSIIAGGQETQYF.

The chain combines TRBV5-1 with TRBJ2-3, with TRBD2 matching over 9 bases. Trimming at V came to 7 bases and at J to 0 bases, leaving 12 bases not matched to a gene. Germline values: CDR1 SGHRS, CDR2 YFSETQ. The CDR3 runs 17 residues. The CDR3 DNA sequence: TGCGCCAGCCGGCGGCTAGCGGGGCCGTCTAGCACAGATACGCAGTATTTT. Translation gives CASRRLAGPSSTDTQYF.

The rearrangement joins TRBV5-1 to TRBJ2-2, with 7 bases matching TRBD1. CDR3 size: 15 residues. Germline CDR1 and CDR2: SGHRS and YFSETQ. Unmatched junction bases numbered 4, after V lost 2 bases and J lost 3 bases. CDR3: CASSLQGLHTGELFF. CDR3 nucleotides: TGCGCCAGCAGCTTACAGGGGTTGCACACCGGGGAGCTGTTTTTT.

The rearrangement links TRBV11-2 to TRBJ2-7, with D possibly matching TRBD2 (6 bases). Trimming left V 3 bases short and J 0 bases short, with 12 bases between. CDR3 length: 15 residues. Germline-derived CDR1 and CDR2 are SGHAT and FQNNGV. DNA of the CDR3: TGTGCCAGCAGCTTCCCGGGGGACTTCTCCTACGAGCAGTACTTC. Translated, it gives CASSFPGDFSYEQYF.